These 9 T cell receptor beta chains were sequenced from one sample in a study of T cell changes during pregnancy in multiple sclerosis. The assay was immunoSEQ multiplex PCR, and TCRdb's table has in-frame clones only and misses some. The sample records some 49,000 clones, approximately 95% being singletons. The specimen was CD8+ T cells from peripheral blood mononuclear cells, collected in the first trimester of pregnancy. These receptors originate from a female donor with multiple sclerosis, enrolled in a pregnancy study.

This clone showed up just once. The CDR3 region has the DNA TGTGCCAGCACCGAGGGCAATCAGCCCCAGCATTTT. This encodes CASTEGNQPQHF. This chain uses TRBV6-1 with TRBJ1-5; D remains ambiguous. Per germline, CDR1 MNHNS and CDR2 SASEGT. Trimming left V 7 bases short and J 2 bases short, with 6 bases between. This CDR3 region has 12 residues.

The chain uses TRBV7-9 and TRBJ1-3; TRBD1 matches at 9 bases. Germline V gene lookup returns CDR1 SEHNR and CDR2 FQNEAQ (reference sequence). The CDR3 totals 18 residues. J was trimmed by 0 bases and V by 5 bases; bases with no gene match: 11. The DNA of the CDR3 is TGTGCCAGCAGCGATCTTTGGGGACAGGGATCCTCTGGAAACACCATATATTTT. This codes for CASSDLWGQGSSGNTIYF. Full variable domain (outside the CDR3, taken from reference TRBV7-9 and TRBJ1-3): DTGVSQNPRHKITKRGQNVTFRCDPISEHNRLYWYRQTLGQGPEFLTYFQNEAQLEKSRLLSDRFSAERPKGSFSTLEIQRTEQGDSAMYLCASSDLWGQGSSGNTIYFGEGSWLTVV.

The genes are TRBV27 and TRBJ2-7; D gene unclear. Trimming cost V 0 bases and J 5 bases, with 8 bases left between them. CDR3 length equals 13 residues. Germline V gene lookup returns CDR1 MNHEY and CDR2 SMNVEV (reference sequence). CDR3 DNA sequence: TGTGCCAGCAGTTTATCGCTCAGGCACGAGCAGTACTTC. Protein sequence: CASSLSLRHEQYF.

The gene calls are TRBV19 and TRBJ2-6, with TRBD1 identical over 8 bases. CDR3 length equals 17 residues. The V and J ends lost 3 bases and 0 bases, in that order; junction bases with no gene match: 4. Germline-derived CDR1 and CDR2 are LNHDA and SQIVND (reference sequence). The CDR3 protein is CASSIGQGSSGANVLTF. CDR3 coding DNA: TGTGCCAGTAGTATCGGACAGGGCAGCTCTGGGGCCAACGTCCTGACTTTC. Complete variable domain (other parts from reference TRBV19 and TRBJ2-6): DGGITQSPKYLFRKEGQNVTLSCEQNLNHDAMYWYRQDPGQGLRLIYYSQIVNDFQKGDIAEGYSVSREKKESFPLTVTSAQKNPTAFYLCASSIGQGSSGANVLTFGAGSRLTVL.

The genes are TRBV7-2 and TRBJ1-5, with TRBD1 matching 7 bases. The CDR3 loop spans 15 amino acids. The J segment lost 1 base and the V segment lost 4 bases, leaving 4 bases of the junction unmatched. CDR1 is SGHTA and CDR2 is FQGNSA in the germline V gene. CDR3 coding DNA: TGTGCCAGCAGCTCGAGGGACAGCAGCAATCAGCCCCAGCATTTT. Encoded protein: CASSSRDSSNQPQHF.

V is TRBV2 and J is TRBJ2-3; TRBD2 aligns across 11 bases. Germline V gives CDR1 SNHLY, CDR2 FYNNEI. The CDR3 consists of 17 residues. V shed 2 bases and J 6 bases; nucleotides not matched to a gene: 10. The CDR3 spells CASSETVLAGEDDTQYF. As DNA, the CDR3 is TGTGCCAGCAGTGAAACGGTACTAGCGGGAGAGGATGATACGCAGTATTTT.

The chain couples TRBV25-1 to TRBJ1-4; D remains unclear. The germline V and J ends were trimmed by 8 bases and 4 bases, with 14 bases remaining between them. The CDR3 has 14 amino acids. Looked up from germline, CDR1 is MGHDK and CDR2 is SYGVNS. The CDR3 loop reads CASEPDGLNEKLFF. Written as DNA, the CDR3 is TGTGCCAGCGAACCTGACGGACTTAATGAAAAACTGTTTTTT.

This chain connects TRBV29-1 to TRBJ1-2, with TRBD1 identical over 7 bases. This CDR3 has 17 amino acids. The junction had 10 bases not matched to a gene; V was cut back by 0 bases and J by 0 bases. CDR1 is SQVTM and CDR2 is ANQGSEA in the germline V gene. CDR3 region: CSVEDRGYPSTNYGYTF. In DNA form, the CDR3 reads TGCAGCGTTGAAGACAGGGGGTATCCGTCGACTAACTATGGCTACACCTTC.

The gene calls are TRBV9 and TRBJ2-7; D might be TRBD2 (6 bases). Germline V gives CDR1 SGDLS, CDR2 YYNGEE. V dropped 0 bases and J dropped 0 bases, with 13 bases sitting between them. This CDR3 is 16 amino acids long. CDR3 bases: TGTGCCAGCAGCGTAGGGCGGGGTACCCTCTCCTACGAGCAGTACTTC. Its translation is CASSVGRGTLSYEQYF.